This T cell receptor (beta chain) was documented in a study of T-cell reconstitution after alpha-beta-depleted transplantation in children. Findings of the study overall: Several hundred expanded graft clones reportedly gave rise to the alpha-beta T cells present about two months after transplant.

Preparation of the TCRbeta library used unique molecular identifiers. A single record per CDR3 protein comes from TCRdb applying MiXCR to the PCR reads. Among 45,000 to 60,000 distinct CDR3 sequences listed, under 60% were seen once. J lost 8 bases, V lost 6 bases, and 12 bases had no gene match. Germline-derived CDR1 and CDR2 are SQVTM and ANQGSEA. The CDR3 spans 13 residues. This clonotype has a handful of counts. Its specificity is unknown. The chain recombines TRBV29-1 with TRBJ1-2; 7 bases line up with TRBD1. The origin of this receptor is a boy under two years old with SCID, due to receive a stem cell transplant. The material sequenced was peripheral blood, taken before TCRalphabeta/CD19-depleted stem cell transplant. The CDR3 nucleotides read TGCAGCGTGGGCTACGGGACAGCTGCCGGCTACACCTTC. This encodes CSVGYGTAAGYTF.